Listed below are T cell receptor beta chains from one sample, sequenced in a study of blood T cell repertoires in COVID-19. Sequencing used immunoSEQ multiplex PCR; TCRdb keeps in-frame clones, though not all of them. The repertoire includes fewer than 700,000 clones, 85% to 90% of them detected once, and roughly 8% sits in the top ten. Sequenced sample: peripheral blood. Every receptor here comes from a woman in her forties or fifties with COVID-19, enrolled during active disease. The CDR3 runs from the conserved cysteine through the conserved F or W. A D gene is named only where the DNA matches it firmly. Size tells how often a clone was seen (once, few, many) or the class of an expanded clone, and some rows leave it out.

size	V	J	D	CDR3	DNA
NA	TRBV5-4	TRBJ2-7	NA	CASSLTGTYEQYF	TGTGCCAGCAGCTTGACAGGTACCTACGAGCAGTACTTC
NA	TRBV10-1	TRBJ1-5	NA	CASSEVQGTNQPQHF	TGCGCCAGCAGTGAGGTCCAGGGGACAAATCAGCCCCAGCATTTT
NA	TRBV25-1	TRBJ2-5	TRBD1	CASSELKGGAETQYF	TGTGCCAGCAGTGAACTCAAAGGGGGCGCAGAGACCCAGTACTTC
NA	TRBV29-1	TRBJ1-2	TRBD1	CSVDTGGRLYGYTF	TGCAGCGTCGACACAGGGGGCAGACTCTATGGCTACACCTTC
NA	TRBV4-1	TRBJ2-5	TRBD2	CASSQGGSGGLKRTQYF	TGCGCCAGCAGCCAAGGGGGTAGCGGGGGGCTTAAGAGAACCCAGTACTTC
NA	TRBV24-1	TRBJ2-1	NA	CATSDASSTAQVDEQFF	TGTGCCACCAGTGATGCAAGCTCGACAGCACAGGTCGATGAGCAGTTCTTC
NA	TRBV30	TRBJ2-3	TRBD2	CAWNRGGSDTQYF	TGTGCCTGGAATCGGGGGGGCTCAGATACGCAGTATTTT
NA	TRBV6-6	TRBJ2-5	NA	CASGTSSFETQYF	TGTGCCAGCGGCACAAGTAGCTTTGAGACCCAGTACTTC
NA	TRBV5-8	TRBJ1-5	NA	CASSRTGTGNQPQHF	TGTGCCAGCAGCCGAACCGGAACAGGGAATCAGCCCCAGCATTTT
NA	TRBV7-3	TRBJ2-3	NA	CASSELAGDTQYF	TGTGCCAGCAGCGAACTAGCTGGGGATACGCAGTATTTT
few	TRBV6-1	TRBJ1-3	NA	CASSGRDILSGNTIYF	TGTGCCAGCAGTGGCCGGGACATCCTCTCTGGAAACACCATATATTTT
NA	TRBV23-1	TRBJ1-6	NA	CASSQSNGRGTGLNSPLHF	TGCGCCAGCAGTCAATCGAATGGTCGAGGGACTGGACTTAATTCACCCCTCCACTTT
NA	TRBV5-1	TRBJ2-3	TRBD2	CASRPSGGITDTQYF	TGCGCCAGCAGGCCTAGCGGGGGGATCACAGATACGCAGTATTTT
NA	TRBV3-1/TRBV3-2	TRBJ2-3	TRBD1	CASSLMGDRGGNTQYF	TGTGCCAGCAGCCTAATGGGGGACAGGGGAGGGAATACGCAGTATTTT
NA	TRBV5-5	TRBJ1-2	NA	CASSLDSTGYGYTF	TGTGCCAGCAGCTTAGACTCTACCGGCTATGGCTACACCTTC
NA	TRBV6-5	TRBJ1-2	TRBD1	CASRQGVQGYGYTF	TGTGCCAGCAGACAGGGGGTCCAGGGCTATGGCTACACCTTC
NA	TRBV30	TRBJ2-3	TRBD2	CAWSWGGKGTQYF	TGTGCCTGGAGTTGGGGAGGGAAAGGTACGCAGTATTTT
once	TRBV2	TRBJ2-7	NA	CASSGGHPSSYEQYF	TGTGCCAGCAGTGGAGGACATCCGAGCTCCTACGAGCAGTACTTC
NA	TRBV5-1	TRBJ2-7	NA	CASSGGPSRDYEQYF	TGCGCCAGCAGCGGGGGCCCTAGCAGGGACTACGAGCAGTACTTC
NA	TRBV5-1	TRBJ1-1	TRBD1	CASRSGTGYTEAFF	TGCGCCAGCAGATCCGGGACAGGTTACACTGAAGCTTTCTTT
NA	TRBV9	TRBJ1-2	NA	CASSVGQLYGYTF	TGTGCCAGCAGCGTAGGACAGCTCTATGGCTACACCTTC
NA	TRBV4-1	TRBJ2-7	TRBD2	CASSLARTSGAPYEQYF	TGCGCCAGCAGCCTCGCCCGGACTAGCGGGGCCCCCTACGAGCAGTACTTC
NA	TRBV30	TRBJ2-3	TRBD2	CAWEGLAGSIDTQYF	TGTGCCTGGGAGGGCCTAGCGGGGAGTATTGATACGCAGTATTTT
once	TRBV7-9	TRBJ2-1	TRBD2	CASSPRLAGTYNEQFF	TGTGCCAGCAGCCCTCGACTAGCGGGGACGTACAATGAGCAGTTCTTC
once	TRBV3-1/TRBV3-2	TRBJ1-2	NA	CASSHEGRTGYTF	TGTGCCAGCAGTCATGAGGGAAGGACTGGCTACACCTTC
NA	TRBV30	TRBJ1-2	NA	CAWSSGQSVNYGYTF	TGTGCCTGGAGTAGCGGACAGTCAGTTAACTATGGCTACACCTTC
NA	TRBV10-3	TRBJ2-4	NA	CAISCNTGSRNIQYF	TGTGCCATCAGTTGCAACACAGGGTCGAGAAACATTCAGTACTTC
NA	TRBV7-2	TRBJ2-1	TRBD2	CASSLAPWTSGYNEQFF	TGTGCCAGCAGCTTAGCTCCCTGGACTAGCGGGTACAATGAGCAGTTCTTC
NA	TRBV5-6	TRBJ2-7	NA	CASSLGSSYEQYF	TGTGCCAGCAGCTTGGGGAGCAGCTACGAGCAGTACTTC
once	TRBV5-1	TRBJ2-1	NA	CASSPTPDARGGNEQFF	TGCGCCAGCAGCCCGACCCCTGATGCTAGGGGCGGCAATGAGCAGTTCTTC
NA	TRBV9	TRBJ2-5	NA	CASSRGGTQETQYF	TGTGCCAGCAGCCGCGGGGGCACACAAGAGACCCAGTACTTC
NA	TRBV6-5	TRBJ1-5	NA	CASSRNPRDGQPQHF	TGTGCCAGCAGTCGAAATCCCAGGGATGGACAGCCCCAGCATTTT
once	TRBV9	TRBJ2-7	TRBD2	CASSSSASSGLYEQYF	TGTGCCAGCAGCTCATCAGCATCTAGCGGTCTCTACGAGCAGTACTTC
NA	TRBV11-2	TRBJ2-2	TRBD2	CASSSGAGNTGELFF	TGTGCCAGCAGCAGCGGGGCAGGGAACACCGGGGAGCTGTTTTTT
NA	TRBV5-4	TRBJ2-1	TRBD2	CASSSTSGGYNEQFF	TGTGCCAGCAGCTCCACTAGCGGGGGGTACAATGAGCAGTTCTTC
NA	TRBV19	TRBJ1-2	NA	CASSIDLRAYYGYTF	TGTGCCAGTAGTATAGATCTTCGAGCTTACTATGGCTACACCTTC
NA	TRBV7-9	TRBJ1-1	TRBD1	CASSGGLQGWAEAFF	TGTGCCAGCAGCGGTGGGTTACAGGGGTGGGCTGAAGCTTTCTTT
NA	TRBV2	TRBJ2-4	TRBD2	CASIRGGHWNIQYF	TGTGCCAGCATTCGGGGGGGCCATTGGAACATTCAGTACTTC
NA	TRBV6-5	TRBJ1-5	TRBD1	CASSPPGQGQHF	TGTGCCAGCAGCCCCCCGGGACAGGGCCAGCATTTT
NA	TRBV5-1	TRBJ1-1	NA	CASSQGGGKGTEAFF	TGCGCCAGCAGCCAGGGAGGGGGAAAAGGGACTGAAGCTTTCTTT
NA	TRBV6-5	TRBJ2-7	TRBD1	CASATGGDSYEQYF	TGTGCCAGCGCTACAGGGGGAGACTCCTACGAGCAGTACTTC
NA	TRBV9	TRBJ2-3	NA	CASSQSPGTDTQYF	TGTGCCAGCAGCCAATCTCCGGGCACAGATACGCAGTATTTT
NA	TRBV11-2	TRBJ1-2	NA	CASSLGGVGYGYTF	TGTGCCAGCAGCTTAGGGGGGGTTGGCTATGGCTACACCTTC
NA	TRBV5-1	TRBJ2-7	NA	CASTTSGQGHYEQYF	TGCGCCAGCACTACGTCGGGGCAGGGGCACTACGAGCAGTACTTC
NA	TRBV7-9	TRBJ1-5	NA	CASSLGDNLSNQPQHF	TGTGCCAGCAGCTTAGGGGACAACCTTAGCAATCAGCCCCAGCATTTT
once	TRBV5-6	TRBJ1-1	NA	CASSFRTVNTEAFF	TGTGCCAGCAGCTTCCGAACAGTCAACACTGAAGCTTTCTTT
NA	TRBV2	TRBJ2-1	TRBD2	CASSDLSGGANEQFF	TGTGCCAGCAGTGATCTTAGCGGGGGGGCGAATGAGCAGTTCTTC
NA	TRBV9	TRBJ1-1	NA	CASSVDVSGEGFF	TGTGCCAGCAGCGTAGATGTATCAGGGGAGGGTTTCTTT